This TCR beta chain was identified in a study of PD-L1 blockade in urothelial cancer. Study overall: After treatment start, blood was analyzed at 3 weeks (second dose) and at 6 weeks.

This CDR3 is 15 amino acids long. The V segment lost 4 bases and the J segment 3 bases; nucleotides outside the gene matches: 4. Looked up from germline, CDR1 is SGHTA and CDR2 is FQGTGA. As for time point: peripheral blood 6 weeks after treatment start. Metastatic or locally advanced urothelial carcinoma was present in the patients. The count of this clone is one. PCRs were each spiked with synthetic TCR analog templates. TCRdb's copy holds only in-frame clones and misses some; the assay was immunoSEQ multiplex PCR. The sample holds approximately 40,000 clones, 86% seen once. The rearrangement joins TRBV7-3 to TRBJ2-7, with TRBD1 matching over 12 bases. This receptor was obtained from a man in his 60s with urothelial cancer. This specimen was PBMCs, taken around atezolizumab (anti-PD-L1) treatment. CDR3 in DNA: TGTGCCAGCAGCTCGGGACAGGGGGCGTTCTACGAGCAGTACTTC. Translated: CASSSGQGAFYEQYF.